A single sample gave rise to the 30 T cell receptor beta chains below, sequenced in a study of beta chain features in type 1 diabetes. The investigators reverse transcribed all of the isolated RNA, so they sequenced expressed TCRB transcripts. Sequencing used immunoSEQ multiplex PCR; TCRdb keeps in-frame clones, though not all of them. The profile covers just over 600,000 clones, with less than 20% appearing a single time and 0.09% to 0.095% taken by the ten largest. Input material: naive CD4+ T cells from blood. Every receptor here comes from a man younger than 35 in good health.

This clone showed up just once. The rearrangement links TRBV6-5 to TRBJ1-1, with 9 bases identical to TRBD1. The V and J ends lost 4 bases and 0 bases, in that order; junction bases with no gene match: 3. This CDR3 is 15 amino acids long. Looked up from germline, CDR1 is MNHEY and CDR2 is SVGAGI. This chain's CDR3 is CASSLQGAVNTEAFF. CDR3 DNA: TGTGCCAGCAGTTTACAGGGGGCTGTGAACACTGAAGCTTTCTTT.

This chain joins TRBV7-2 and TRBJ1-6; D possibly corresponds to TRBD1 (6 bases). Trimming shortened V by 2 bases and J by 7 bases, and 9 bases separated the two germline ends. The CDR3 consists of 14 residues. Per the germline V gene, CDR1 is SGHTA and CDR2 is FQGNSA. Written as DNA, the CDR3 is TGTGCCAGCAGCTTAAAGGGGGGAAATTCACCCCTCCACTTT. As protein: CASSLKGGNSPLHF.

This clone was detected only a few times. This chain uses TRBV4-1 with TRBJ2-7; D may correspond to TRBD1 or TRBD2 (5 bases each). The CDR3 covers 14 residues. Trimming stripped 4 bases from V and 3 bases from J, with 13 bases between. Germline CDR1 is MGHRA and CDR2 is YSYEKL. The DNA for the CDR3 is TGCGCCAGCAGCCGAACCGGGACGGACTACGAGCAGTACTTC. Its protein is CASSRTGTDYEQYF.

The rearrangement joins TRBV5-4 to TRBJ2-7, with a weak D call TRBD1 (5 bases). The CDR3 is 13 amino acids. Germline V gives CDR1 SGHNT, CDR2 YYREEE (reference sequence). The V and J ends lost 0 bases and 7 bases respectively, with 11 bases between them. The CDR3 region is CASSLEGAGEQYF. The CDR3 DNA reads TGTGCCAGCAGCTTGGAAGGGGCAGGGGAGCAGTACTTC.

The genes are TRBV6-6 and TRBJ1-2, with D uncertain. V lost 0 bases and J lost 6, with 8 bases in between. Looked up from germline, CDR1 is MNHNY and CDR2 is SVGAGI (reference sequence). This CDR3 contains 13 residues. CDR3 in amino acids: CASSYSMSHGYTF. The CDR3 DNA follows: TGTGCCAGCAGTTACTCGATGAGCCATGGCTACACCTTC.

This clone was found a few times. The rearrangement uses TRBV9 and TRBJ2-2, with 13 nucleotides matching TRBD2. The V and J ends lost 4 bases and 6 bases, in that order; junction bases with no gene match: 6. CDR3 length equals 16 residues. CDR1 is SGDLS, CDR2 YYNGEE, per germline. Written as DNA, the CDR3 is TGTGCCAGCAGCCCCACTAGCGGGAGGGCCCCCGGGGAGCTGTTTTTT. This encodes CASSPTSGRAPGELFF.

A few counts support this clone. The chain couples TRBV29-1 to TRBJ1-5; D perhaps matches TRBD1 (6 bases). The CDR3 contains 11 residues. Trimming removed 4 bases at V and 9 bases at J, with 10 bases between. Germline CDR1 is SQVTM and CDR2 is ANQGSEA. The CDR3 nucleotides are TGCAGCGTTGCAGGGGAGGGGCCCCAGCATTTT. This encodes CSVAGEGPQHF.

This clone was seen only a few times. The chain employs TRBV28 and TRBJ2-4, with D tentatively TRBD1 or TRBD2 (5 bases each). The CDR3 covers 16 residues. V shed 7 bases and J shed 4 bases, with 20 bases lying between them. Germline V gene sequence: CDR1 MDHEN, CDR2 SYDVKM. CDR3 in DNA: TGTGCCAGCACCCCCGGCCAGGGATGGGGGAAAAACATTCAGTACTTC. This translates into CASTPGQGWGKNIQYF.

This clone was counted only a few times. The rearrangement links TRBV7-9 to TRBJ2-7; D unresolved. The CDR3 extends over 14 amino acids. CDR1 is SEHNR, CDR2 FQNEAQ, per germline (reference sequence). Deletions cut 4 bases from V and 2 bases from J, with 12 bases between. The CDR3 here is CASSSRQNTYEQYF. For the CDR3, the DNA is TGTGCCAGCAGCTCCCGACAAAATACCTACGAGCAGTACTTC. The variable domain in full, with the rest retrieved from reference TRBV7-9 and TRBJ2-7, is DTGVSQNPRHKITKRGQNVTFRCDPISEHNRLYWYRQTLGQGPEFLTYFQNEAQLEKSRLLSDRFSAERPKGSFSTLEIQRTEQGDSAMYLCASSSRQNTYEQYFGPGTRLTVT.

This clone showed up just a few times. CDR3 DNA sequence: TGTGCCACCAGCAGAGAGCGACTCTTCGGGGAGCAGTACTTC. It codes for CATSRERLFGEQYF. The chain carries TRBV15 and TRBJ2-7; D unresolved. This CDR3 has 14 amino acids. Germline V gene data show CDR1 as LNHNV and CDR2 as YYDKDF (reference sequence). V was shortened by 0 bases and J by 7 bases, with 13 bases between the two germline ends.

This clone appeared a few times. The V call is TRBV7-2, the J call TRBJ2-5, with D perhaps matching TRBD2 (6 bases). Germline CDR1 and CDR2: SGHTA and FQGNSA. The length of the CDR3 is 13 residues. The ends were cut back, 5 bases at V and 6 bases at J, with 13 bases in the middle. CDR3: CASSTGTAQTQYF. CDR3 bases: TGTGCCAGCAGCACCGGGACTGCCCAGACCCAGTACTTC.

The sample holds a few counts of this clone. In DNA, the CDR3 is TGTGCCAGTAGTGGGTACAGGGGGCAGAATGAGCAGTTCTTC. Translating it yields CASSGYRGQNEQFF. The chain joins TRBV19 to TRBJ2-1, with 9 bases aligning to TRBD1. CDR3 length equals 14 residues. V lost 5 bases, J lost 7 bases, and 6 bases stayed unmatched. The V gene's germline CDR1 is LNHDA and CDR2 SQIVND (reference sequence).

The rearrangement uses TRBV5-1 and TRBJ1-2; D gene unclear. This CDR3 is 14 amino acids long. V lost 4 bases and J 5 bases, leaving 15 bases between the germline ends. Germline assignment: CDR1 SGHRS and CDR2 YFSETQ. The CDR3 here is CASSADGQSYGYTF. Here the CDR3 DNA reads TGCGCCAGCAGCGCGGACGGCCAATCGTATGGCTACACCTTC.

The CDR3: CASSQGSKDGYTF. As DNA, the CDR3 is TGTGCCAGCAGCCAGGGGAGCAAGGATGGCTACACCTTC. This chain uses TRBV14 with TRBJ1-2, with D unclear. Between the trimmed V and J ends, which lost 3 bases and 6 bases, there was a span of 11 bases. The CDR3 runs to 13 residues. CDR1 is SGHDN and CDR2 is FVKESK in the germline V gene.

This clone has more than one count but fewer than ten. The CDR3 protein is CASRLERGTDTQYF. Written as DNA, the CDR3 is TGTGCCAGCAGGTTAGAGCGGGGCACAGATACGCAGTATTTT. The gene calls are TRBV2 and TRBJ2-3, with D perhaps TRBD2 (6 bases). Trimming cost V 6 bases and J 1 base, with 11 bases left between them. The CDR3 is made up of 14 amino acids. In germline, CDR1 is SNHLY, CDR2 FYNNEI. The whole variable domain, remainder taken from reference TRBV2 and TRBJ2-3, is EPEVTQTPSHQVTQMGQEVILRCVPISNHLYFYWYRQILGQKVEFLVSFYNNEISEKSEIFDDQFSVERPDGSNFTLKIRSTKLEDSAMYFCASRLERGTDTQYFGPGTRLTVL.

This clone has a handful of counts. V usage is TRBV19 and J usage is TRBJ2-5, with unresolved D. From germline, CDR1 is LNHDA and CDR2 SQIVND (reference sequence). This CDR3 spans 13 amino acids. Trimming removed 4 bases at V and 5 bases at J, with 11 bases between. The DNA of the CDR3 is TGTGCCAGTAGTACGCTTCCGCCCGAGACCCAGTACTTC. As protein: CASSTLPPETQYF. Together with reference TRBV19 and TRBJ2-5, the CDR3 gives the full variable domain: DGGITQSPKYLFRKEGQNVTLSCEQNLNHDAMYWYRQDPGQGLRLIYYSQIVNDFQKGDIAEGYSVSREKKESFPLTVTSAQKNPTAFYLCASSTLPPETQYFGPGTRLLVL.

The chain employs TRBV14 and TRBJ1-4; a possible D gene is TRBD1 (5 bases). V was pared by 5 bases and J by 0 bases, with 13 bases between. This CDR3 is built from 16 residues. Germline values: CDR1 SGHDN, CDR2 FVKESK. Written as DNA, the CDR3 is TGTGCCAGCAGCTACAGACAGAGTGCAACTAATGAAAAACTGTTTTTT. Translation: CASSYRQSATNEKLFF.

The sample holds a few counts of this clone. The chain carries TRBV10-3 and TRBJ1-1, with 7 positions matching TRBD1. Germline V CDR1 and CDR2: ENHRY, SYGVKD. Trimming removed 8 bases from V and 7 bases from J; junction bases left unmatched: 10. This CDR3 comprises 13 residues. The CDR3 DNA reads TGTGCCATCTGTACGGCAGGGGGGAATGAAGCTTTCTTT. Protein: CAICTAGGNEAFF.

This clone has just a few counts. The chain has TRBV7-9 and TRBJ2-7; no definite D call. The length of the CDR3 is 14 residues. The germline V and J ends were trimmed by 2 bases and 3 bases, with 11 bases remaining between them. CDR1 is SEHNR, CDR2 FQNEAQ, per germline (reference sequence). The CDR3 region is CASSLPGPNYEQYF. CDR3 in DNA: TGTGCCAGCAGCTTACCCGGACCGAACTACGAGCAGTACTTC.

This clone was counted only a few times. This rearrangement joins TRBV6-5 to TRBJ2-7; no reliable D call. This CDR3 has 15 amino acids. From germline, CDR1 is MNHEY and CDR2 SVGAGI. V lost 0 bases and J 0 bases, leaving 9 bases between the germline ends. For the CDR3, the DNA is TGTGCCAGCAGTTACTCGAGGCAGAACTCCTACGAGCAGTACTTC. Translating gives CASSYSRQNSYEQYF.

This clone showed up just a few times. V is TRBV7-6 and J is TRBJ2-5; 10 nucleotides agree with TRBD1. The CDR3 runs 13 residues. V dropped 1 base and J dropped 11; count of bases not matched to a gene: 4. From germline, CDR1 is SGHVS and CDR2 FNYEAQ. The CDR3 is CASSLVGTGVQYF. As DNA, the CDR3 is TGTGCCAGCAGCTTAGTGGGGACAGGGGTTCAGTACTTC.

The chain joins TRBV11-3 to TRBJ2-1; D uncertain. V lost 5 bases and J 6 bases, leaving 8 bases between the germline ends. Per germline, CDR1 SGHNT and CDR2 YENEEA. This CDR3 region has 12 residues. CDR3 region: CASSAEGNEQFF. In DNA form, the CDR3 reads TGTGCCAGCAGCGCGGAAGGCAATGAGCAGTTCTTC.

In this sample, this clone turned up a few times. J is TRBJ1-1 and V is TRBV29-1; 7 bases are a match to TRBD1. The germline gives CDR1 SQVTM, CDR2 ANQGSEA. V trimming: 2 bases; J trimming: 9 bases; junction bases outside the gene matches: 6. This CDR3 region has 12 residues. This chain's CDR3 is CSVEPGQDKAFF. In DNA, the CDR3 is TGCAGCGTTGAACCCGGACAGGACAAAGCTTTCTTT.

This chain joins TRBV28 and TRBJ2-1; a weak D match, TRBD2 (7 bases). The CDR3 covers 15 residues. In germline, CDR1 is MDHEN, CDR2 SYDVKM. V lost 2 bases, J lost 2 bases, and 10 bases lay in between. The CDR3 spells CASSLRRGPYNEQFF. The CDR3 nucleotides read TGTGCCAGCAGTTTACGGCGGGGGCCCTACAATGAGCAGTTCTTC.

The CDR3 region is CASFLRVGTRTDTQYF. The CDR3 coding sequence is TGTGCCAGCTTCCTCCGGGTAGGGACTCGCACAGATACGCAGTATTTT. V and J are TRBV18 and TRBJ2-3; TRBD2 is a possible D gene (6 bases). Germline values: CDR1 KGHSH, CDR2 LQKENI. V was clipped by 7 bases and J by 1 base, with 18 bases between them. The CDR3 length is 16 residues.

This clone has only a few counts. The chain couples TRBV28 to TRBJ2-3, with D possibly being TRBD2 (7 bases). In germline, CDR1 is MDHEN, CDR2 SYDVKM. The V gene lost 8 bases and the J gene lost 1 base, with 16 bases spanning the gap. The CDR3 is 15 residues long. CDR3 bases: TGTGCCAGCTGGCAAGGGCGGGGGCGCACAGATACGCAGTATTTT. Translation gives CASWQGRGRTDTQYF.

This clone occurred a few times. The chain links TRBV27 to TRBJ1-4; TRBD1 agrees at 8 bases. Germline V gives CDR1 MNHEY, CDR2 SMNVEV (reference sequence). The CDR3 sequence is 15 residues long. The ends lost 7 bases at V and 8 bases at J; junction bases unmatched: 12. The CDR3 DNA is TGTGCCAGCATCTCGAGGCAGGGGGCGCGGGAAAAACTGTTTTTT. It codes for CASISRQGAREKLFF.

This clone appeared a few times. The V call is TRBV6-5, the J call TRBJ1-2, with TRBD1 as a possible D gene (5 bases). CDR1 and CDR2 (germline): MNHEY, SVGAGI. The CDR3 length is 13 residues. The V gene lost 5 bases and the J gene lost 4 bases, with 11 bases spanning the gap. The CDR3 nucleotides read TGTGCCAGCAGTCCTAGCGGGGGCTATGGCTACACCTTC. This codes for CASSPSGGYGYTF.

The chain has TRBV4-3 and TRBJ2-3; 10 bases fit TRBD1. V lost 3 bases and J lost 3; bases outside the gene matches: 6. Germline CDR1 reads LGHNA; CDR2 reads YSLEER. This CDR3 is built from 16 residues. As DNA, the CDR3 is TGCGCCAGCAGCCACCTAGACAGGGGGCGAACAGATACGCAGTATTTT. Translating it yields CASSHLDRGRTDTQYF.

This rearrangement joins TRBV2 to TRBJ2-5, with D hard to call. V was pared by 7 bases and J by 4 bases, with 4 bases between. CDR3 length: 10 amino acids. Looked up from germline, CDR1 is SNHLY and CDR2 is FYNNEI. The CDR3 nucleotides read TGTGCCAGCACTCGAGAGACCCAGTACTTC. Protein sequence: CASTRETQYF.